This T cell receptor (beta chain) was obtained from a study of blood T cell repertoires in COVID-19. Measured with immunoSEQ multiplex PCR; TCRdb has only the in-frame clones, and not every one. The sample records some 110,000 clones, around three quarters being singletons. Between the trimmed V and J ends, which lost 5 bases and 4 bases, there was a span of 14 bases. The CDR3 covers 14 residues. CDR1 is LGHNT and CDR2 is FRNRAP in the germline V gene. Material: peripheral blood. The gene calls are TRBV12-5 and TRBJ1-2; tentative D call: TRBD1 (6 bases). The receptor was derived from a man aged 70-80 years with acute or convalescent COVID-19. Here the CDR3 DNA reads TGTGCTAGTGGTGAACAGACAGGCTCCTATGGCTACACCTTC. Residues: CASGEQTGSYGYTF.